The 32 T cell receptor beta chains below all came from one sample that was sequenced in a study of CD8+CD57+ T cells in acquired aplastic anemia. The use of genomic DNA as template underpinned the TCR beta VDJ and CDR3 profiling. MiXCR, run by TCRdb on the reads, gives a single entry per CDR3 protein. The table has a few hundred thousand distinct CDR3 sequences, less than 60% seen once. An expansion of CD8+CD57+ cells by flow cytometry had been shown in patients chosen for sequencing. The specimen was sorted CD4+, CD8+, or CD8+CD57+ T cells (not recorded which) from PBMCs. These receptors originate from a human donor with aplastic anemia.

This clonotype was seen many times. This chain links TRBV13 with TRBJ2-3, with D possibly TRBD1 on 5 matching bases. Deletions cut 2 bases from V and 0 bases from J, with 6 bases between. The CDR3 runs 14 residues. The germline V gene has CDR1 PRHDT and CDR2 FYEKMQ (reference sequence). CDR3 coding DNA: TGTGCCAGCAGCTTACAGGGTAGCACAGATACGCAGTATTTT. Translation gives CASSLQGSTDTQYF.

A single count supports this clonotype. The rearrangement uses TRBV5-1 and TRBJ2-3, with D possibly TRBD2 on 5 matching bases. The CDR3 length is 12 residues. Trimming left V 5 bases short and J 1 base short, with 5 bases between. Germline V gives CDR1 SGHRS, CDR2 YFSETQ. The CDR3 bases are TGCGCCAGCAGGAGGGGCACAGATACGCAGTATTTT. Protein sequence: CASRRGTDTQYF.

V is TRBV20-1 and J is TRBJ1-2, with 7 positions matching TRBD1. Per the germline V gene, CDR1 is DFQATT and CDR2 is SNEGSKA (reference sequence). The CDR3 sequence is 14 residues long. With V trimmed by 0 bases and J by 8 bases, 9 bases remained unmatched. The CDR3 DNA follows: TGCAGTGCTAGAGATTCCCTCAGGGGGGGCGGCTACACCTTC. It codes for CSARDSLRGGGYTF.

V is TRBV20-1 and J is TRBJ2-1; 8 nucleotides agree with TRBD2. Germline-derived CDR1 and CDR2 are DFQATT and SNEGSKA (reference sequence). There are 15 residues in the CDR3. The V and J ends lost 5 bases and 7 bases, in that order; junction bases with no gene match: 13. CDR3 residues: CSASGGGGVSNEQFF. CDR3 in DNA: TGCAGTGCTTCCGGGGGGGGGGGGGTTTCGAATGAGCAGTTCTTC.

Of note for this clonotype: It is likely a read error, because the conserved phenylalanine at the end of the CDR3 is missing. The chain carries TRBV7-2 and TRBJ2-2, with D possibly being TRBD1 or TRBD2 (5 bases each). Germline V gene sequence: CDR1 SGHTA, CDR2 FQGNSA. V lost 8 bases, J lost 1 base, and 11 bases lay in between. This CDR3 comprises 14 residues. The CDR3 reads CASPGAVNTGELFL. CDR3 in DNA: TGTGCCAGCCCCGGGGCGGTGAACACCGGGGAGCTGTTTCTT.

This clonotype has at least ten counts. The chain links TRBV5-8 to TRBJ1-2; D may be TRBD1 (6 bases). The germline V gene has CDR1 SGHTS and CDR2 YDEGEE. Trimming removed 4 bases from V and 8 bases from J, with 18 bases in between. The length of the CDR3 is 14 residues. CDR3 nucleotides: TGTGCCAGCAGCACCCGGGCAATGGGGGCAGGCTACACCTTC. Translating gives CASSTRAMGAGYTF.

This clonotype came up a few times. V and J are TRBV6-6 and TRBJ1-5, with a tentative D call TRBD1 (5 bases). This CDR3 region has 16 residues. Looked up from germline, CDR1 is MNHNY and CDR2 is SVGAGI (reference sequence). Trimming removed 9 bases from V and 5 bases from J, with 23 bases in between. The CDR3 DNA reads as TGTGCCAGTTTTAGGGGCGGCTCGGTTAGGGATCAGCCCCAGCATTTT. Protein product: CASFRGGSVRDQPQHF.

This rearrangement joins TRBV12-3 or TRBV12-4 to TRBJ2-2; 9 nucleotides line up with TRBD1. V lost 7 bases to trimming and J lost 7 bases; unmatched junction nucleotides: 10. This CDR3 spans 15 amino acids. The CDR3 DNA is TGTGCCAGCACCCAGGACAGGGGCCATAGCGGGGAGCTGTTTTTT. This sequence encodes CASTQDRGHSGELFF.

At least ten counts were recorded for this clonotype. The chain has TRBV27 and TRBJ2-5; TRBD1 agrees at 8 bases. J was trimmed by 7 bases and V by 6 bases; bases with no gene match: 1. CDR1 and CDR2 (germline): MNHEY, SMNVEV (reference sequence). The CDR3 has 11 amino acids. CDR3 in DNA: TGTGCCAGCAGACAGGGGGGGACCCAGTACTTC. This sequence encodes CASRQGGTQYF.

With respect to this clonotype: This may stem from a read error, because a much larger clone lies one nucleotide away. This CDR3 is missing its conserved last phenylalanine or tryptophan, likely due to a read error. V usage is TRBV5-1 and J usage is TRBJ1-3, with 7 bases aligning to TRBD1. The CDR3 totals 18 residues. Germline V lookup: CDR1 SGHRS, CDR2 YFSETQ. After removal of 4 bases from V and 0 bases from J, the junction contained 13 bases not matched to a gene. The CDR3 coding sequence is TGCGCCAGCAGCCCTCAACTACAGGGGCACATCTCTGGAAACACCATATATTCT. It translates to CASSPQLQGHISGNTIYS.

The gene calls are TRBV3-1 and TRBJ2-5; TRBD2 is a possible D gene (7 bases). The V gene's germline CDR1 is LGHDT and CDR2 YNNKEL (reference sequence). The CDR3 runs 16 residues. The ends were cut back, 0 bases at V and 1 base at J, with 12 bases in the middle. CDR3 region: CASSQDWEGGQETQYF. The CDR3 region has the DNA TGTGCCAGCAGCCAAGATTGGGAGGGGGGCCAAGAGACCCAGTACTTC.

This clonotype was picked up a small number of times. The CDR3 DNA reads TGTGCCAGCAGTTACTCGGGGACAGGCTACGAGCAGTACTTC. The encoded protein is CASSYSGTGYEQYF. The chain joins TRBV6-2 or TRBV6-3 to TRBJ2-7, with 8 nucleotides matching TRBD1. CDR3 length: 14 residues. CDR1 is MNHEY and CDR2 is SVGEGT in the germline V gene. V was clipped by 0 bases and J by 3 bases; unmatched bases: 1.

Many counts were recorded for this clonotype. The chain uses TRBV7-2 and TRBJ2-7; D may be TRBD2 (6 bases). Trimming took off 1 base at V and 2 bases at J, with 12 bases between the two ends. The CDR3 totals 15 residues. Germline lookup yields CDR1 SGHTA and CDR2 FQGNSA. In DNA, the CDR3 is TGTGCCAGCAGCTTAGGCGCCGGGGGAGCCTACGAGCAGTACTTC. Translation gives CASSLGAGGAYEQYF.

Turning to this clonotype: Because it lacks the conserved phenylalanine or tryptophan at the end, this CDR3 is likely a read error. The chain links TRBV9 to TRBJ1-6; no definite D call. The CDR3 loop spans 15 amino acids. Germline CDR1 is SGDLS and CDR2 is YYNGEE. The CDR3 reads CVSSVAGENNSPLHS. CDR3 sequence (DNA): TGTGTCAGCAGCGTAGCGGGTGAAAATAATTCACCCCTCCACTCT.

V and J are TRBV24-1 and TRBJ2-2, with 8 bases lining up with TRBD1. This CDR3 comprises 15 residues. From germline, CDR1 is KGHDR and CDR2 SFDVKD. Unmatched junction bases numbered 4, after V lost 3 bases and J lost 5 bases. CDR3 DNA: TGTGCCACCAGTGATGCGGACAGGGCAACCGGGGAGCTGTTTTTT. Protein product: CATSDADRATGELFF.

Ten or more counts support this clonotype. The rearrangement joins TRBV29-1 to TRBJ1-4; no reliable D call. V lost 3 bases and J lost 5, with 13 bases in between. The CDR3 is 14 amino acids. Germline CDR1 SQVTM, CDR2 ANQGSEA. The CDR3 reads CSVEVAGLNEKLFF. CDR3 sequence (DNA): TGCAGCGTTGAGGTAGCAGGTTTGAATGAAAAACTGTTTTTT.

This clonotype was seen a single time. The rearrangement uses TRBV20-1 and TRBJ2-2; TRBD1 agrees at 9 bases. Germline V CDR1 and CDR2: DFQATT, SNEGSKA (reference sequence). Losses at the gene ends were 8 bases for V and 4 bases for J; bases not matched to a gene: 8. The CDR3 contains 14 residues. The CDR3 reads CSTRQGDFTGELFF. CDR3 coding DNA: TGCAGTACCCGACAGGGGGACTTCACCGGGGAGCTGTTTTTT.

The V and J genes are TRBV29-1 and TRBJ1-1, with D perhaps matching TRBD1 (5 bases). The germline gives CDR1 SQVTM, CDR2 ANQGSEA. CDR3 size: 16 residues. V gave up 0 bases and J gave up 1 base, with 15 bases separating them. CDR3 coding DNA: TGCAGCGTTGAAGATTCAGGACAAGGGAGGAACACTGAAGCTTTCTTT. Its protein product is CSVEDSGQGRNTEAFF.

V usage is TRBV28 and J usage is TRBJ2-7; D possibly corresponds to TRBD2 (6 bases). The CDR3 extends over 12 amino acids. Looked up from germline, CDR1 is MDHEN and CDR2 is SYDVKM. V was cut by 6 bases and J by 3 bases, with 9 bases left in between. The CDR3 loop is CASRTGVYEQYF. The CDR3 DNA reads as TGTGCCAGCAGAACGGGGGTCTACGAGCAGTACTTC.

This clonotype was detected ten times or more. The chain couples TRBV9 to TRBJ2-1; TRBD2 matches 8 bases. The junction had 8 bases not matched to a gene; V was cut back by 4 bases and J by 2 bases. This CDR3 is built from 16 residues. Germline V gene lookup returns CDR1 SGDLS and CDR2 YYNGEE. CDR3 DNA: TGTGCCAGCAGCTTCCGAGAGCGGGGGACCTACAATGAGCAGTTCTTC. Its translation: CASSFRERGTYNEQFF.

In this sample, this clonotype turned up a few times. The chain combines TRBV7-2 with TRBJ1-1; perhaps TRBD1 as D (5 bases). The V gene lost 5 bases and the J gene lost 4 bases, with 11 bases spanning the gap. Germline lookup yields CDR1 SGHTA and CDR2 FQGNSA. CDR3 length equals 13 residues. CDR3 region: CASSAWGGTEAFF. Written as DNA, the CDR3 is TGTGCCAGCAGCGCCTGGGGCGGCACTGAAGCTTTCTTT.

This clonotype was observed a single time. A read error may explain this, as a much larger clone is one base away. CDR3 region: CASSTYQPQQF. The CDR3 bases are TGTGCCAGCAGTACATATCAGCCCCAGCAGTTT. The gene calls are TRBV10-3 and TRBJ1-5, with no clear D. The CDR3 is 11 residues long. Germline V lookup: CDR1 ENHRY, CDR2 SYGVKD.

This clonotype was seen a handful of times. In DNA, the CDR3 is TGTGCCAGCAGTTCCCCCCTGACAGCTTTGGAGTACTTC. Protein product: CASSSPLTALEYF. The chain carries TRBV27 and TRBJ2-7; possibly TRBD1 for D (5 bases). The CDR3 covers 13 residues. Germline V gene sequence: CDR1 MNHEY, CDR2 SMNVEV (reference sequence). V lost 4 bases and J lost 11, with 18 bases in between.

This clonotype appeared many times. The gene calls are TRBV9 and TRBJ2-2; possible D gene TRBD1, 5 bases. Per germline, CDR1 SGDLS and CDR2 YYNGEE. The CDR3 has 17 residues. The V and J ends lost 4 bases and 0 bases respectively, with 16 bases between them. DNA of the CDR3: TGTGCCAGCAGCATAGGGGTAACCAGGGCGAACACCGGGGAGCTGTTTTTT. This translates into CASSIGVTRANTGELFF. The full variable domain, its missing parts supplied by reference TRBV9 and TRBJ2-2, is DSGVTQTPKHLITATGQRVTLRCSPRSGDLSVYWYQQSLDQGLQFLIQYYNGEERAKGNILERFSAQQFPDLHSELNLSSLELGDSALYFCASSIGVTRANTGELFFGEGSRLTVL.

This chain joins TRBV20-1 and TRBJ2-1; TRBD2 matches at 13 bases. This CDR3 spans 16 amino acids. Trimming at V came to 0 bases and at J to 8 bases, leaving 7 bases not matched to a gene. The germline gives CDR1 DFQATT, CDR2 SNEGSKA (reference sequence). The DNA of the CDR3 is TGCAGTGCTAGAGACCGACTAGCGGGGGGCCTCGATGAGCAGTTCTTC. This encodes CSARDRLAGGLDEQFF.

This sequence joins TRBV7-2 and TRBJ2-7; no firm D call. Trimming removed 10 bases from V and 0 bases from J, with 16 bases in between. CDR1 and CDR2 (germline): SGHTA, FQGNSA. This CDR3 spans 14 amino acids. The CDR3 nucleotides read TGTGCCACCAGTGAATCTACCCCCTCCTACGAGCAGTACTTC. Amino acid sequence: CATSESTPSYEQYF.

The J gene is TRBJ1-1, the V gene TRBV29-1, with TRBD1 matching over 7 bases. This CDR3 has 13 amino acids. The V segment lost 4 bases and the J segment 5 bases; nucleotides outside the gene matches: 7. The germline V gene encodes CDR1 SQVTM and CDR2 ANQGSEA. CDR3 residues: CSVGTGEGTEAFF. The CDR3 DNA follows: TGCAGCGTTGGGACAGGAGAAGGGACTGAAGCTTTCTTT.

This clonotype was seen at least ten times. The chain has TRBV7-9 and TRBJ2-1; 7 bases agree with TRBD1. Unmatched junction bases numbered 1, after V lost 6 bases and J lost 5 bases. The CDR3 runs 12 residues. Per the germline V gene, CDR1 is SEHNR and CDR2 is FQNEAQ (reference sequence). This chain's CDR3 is CASRGTDNEQFF. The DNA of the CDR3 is TGTGCCAGCAGGGGGACAGACAATGAGCAGTTCTTC.

DNA for the CDR3: TGCAGTGCTAGAGACGGGGTAAGACCCTACGAGCAGTACTTC. Translated: CSARDGVRPYEQYF. The V and J genes are TRBV20-1 and TRBJ2-7, with TRBD2 as a possible D gene (5 bases). Germline V gene sequence: CDR1 DFQATT, CDR2 SNEGSKA (reference sequence). Trimming removed 0 bases at V and 2 bases at J, with 11 bases between. The CDR3 has 14 amino acids.

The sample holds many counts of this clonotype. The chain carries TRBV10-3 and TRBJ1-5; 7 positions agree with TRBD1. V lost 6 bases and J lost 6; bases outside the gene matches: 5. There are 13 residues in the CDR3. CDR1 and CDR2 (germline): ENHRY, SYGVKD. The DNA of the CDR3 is TGTGCCATCAGGAGACAGGGAGGTCAGCCCCAGCATTTT. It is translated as CAIRRQGGQPQHF.

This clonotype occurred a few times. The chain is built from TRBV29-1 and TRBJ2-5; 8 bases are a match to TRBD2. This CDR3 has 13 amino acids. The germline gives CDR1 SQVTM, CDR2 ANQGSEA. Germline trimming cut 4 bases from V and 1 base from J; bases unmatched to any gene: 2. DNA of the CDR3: TGCAGCGTTGGCGGGGGGCCCCAAGAGACCCAGTACTTC. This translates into CSVGGGPQETQYF.

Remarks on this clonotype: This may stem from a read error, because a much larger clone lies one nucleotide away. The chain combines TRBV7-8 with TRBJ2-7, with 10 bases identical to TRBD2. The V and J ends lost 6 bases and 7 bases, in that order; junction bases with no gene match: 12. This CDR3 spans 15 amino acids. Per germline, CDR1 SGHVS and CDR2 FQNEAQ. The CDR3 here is CASSVLAGAYNEQYF. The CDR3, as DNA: TGTGCCAGCAGTGTCCTAGCGGGGGCCTACAATGAGCAGTACTTC.